This T cell receptor beta chain was identified in a study of OX40 agonist ivuxolimab in advanced cancers. Sequencing was performed with immunoSEQ multiplex PCR; in TCRdb, only in-frame clones are kept and a portion is missing. The sample contains tens of thousands of clones, 75% to 90% of which appear only once. With V trimmed by 0 bases and J by 3 bases, 12 bases remained unmatched. CDR3 size: 17 residues. CDR1 and CDR2 (germline): GTSNPN, SVGIG (reference sequence). The sequencing here drew on CD4+ or CD8+ T cells sorted from blood, taken in a trial of the OX40 agonist ivuxolimab. The chain links TRBV30 to TRBJ1-2, with 8 bases matching TRBD1. This TCR derives from an adult with an advanced solid tumor such as melanoma, head and neck, liver or kidney cancer. CDR3 in DNA: TGTGCCTGGAGTGTACTAGGGGGGCAGGGGGCTGACTATGGCTACACCTTC. The encoded protein is CAWSVLGGQGADYGYTF.